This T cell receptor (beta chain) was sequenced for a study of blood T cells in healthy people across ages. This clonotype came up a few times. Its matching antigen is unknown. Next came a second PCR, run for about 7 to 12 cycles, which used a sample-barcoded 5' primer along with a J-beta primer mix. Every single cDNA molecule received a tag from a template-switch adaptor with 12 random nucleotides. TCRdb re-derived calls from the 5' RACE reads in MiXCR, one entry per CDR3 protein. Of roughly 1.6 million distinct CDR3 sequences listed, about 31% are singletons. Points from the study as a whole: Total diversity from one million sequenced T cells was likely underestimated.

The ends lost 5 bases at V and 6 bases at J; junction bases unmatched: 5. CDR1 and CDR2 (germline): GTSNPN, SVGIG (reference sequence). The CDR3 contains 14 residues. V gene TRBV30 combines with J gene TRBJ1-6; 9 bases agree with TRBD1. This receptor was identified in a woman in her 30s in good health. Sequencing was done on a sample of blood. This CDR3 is CAWGEQGANSPLHF. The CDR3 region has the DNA TGTGCCTGGGGGGAACAGGGGGCTAATTCACCCCTCCACTTT.